The T cell receptor (beta chain) described here comes from a study of lung T cells in sarcoidosis with Löfgren's syndrome. Study-wide findings and caveats: Shared TRAV12-1 and TRBV2 CDR3 motifs were reported across several patients. TRBV2 was the preferred pairing partner of TRAV12-1, with similar CDR3s.

V was clipped by 5 bases and J by 5 bases; unmatched bases: 5. CDR3 length equals 13 residues. As to this clonotype: Its antigen is unidentified.

TCRdb processed the reads anew with MiXCR; each CDR3 protein has one entry. The data hold tens of thousands of distinct CDR3 sequences, with about 20% observed a single time. The chain couples TRBV12-3 or TRBV12-4 to TRBJ1-2; TRBD1 matches at 7 bases. Sample: CD4+ T cells from PBMCs. The receptor comes from a human donor with sarcoidosis (Löfgren's syndrome or another form), or a control subject (not recorded which). CDR3 nucleotide sequence: TGTGCCAGCAGTCCAGGGGGAAGGTATGGCTACACCTTC. This gives the protein CASSPGGRYGYTF.